This entry is about one T cell receptor (beta chain). How the authors handled the data: Estimates of nucleated cell counts were drawn from the amplification of reference gene primers. Libraries were prepared by immunoSEQ multiplex PCR; TCRdb keeps only in-frame clonotypes and omits some of them. The DNA was the basis for D and trimming; V, J and clone size are from that table. The sample contains around 170,000 clones, around 80% of which appear only once. CDR1 and CDR2 from the germline V gene are MGHRA and YSYEKL. This CDR3 spans 18 amino acids. V lost 1 base, J lost 1 base, and 10 bases stayed unmatched. These data come from a study of blood T cell repertoires in COVID-19. Study in general: Whether acute or convalescent, the COVID-19 samples came from the United States, Italy and Spain. In each case, the material was cDNA or gDNA derived from T cells, B-cell-depleted T cells, or PBMCs.

The receptor was isolated from a man aged 25-45 years with active or convalescent COVID-19. The sequenced sample consisted of peripheral blood. The chain recombines TRBV4-1 with TRBJ2-4; TRBD2 matches at 7 bases. For the CDR3, the DNA is TGCGCCAGCAGCCAAGGAAGCGTGTACGGGGGGGCCAAAAACATTCAGTACTTC. Its protein is CASSQGSVYGGAKNIQYF.